Listed here are 14 T cell receptor beta chains from one sample, sequenced in a study of blood T cell repertoires in COVID-19. Clones were sequenced by immunoSEQ multiplex PCR, and TCRdb holds only the in-frame ones, with some missing. The sample records about 160,000 clones, around nine tenths being singletons. The specimen was peripheral blood. Every receptor here comes from a woman in her 70s with COVID-19, enrolled during active disease.

A note on this clone: The same CDR3 can be traced to other DNA sequences in this sample. The chain carries TRBV5-1 and TRBJ1-2, with D possibly matching TRBD1 (6 bases). This CDR3 is built from 15 residues. Germline V gene sequence: CDR1 SGHRS, CDR2 YFSETQ. The germline V and J ends were trimmed by 0 bases and 2 bases, with 11 bases remaining between them. CDR3 DNA sequence: TGCGCCAGCAGCTTGGACGACAGGAGGAACTATGGCTACACCTTC. It yields the protein CASSLDDRRNYGYTF.

Worth noting for this clone: This CDR3 is also generated by other DNA sequences in the sample. The chain combines TRBV6-1 with TRBJ1-2, with D uncertain. Germline V gene sequence: CDR1 MNHNS, CDR2 SASEGT. CDR3 size: 11 residues. Trimming cost V 3 bases and J 8 bases, with 7 bases left between them. CDR3 DNA sequence: TGTGCCAGCAGTGAGGGCAGAGGCTACACCTTC. It specifies CASSEGRGYTF.

The chain couples TRBV28 to TRBJ1-2, with TRBD1 identical over 9 bases. This CDR3 has 13 residues. V gave up 6 bases and J gave up 8 bases; unmatched junction bases: 7. Looked up from germline, CDR1 is MDHEN and CDR2 is SYDVKM. CDR3 bases: TGTGCCAGCAGATCGGGACAGGGTGACGGCTACACCTTC. Residues: CASRSGQGDGYTF.

The chain couples TRBV30 to TRBJ1-5, with a tentative D call TRBD1 (6 bases). The CDR3 spans 13 residues. Germline V CDR1 and CDR2: GTSNPN, SVGIG (reference sequence). Deletions cut 5 bases from V and 4 bases from J, with 12 bases between. This CDR3 is CAWETGRNQPQHF. The CDR3 coding sequence is TGTGCCTGGGAGACAGGCCGTAATCAGCCCCAGCATTTT.

This clone has a single count. The chain links TRBV5-1 to TRBJ2-3, with 12 bases matching TRBD2. Trimming removed 0 bases from V and 0 bases from J; junction bases left unmatched: 8. CDR1 and CDR2 (germline): SGHRS, YFSETQ. The CDR3 runs 19 residues. The CDR3 bases are TGCGCCAGCAGCTTGGAGGGACTAGCGGGTATGACTAGCACAGATACGCAGTATTTT. Residues: CASSLEGLAGMTSTDTQYF. The full variable domain, completed using reference TRBV5-1 and TRBJ2-3, is KAGVTQTPRYLIKTRGQQVTLSCSPISGHRSVSWYQQTPGQGLQFLFEYFSETQRNKGNFPGRFSGRQFSNSRSEMNVSTLELGDSALYLCASSLEGLAGMTSTDTQYFGPGTRLTVL.

This rearrangement joins TRBV3-1 (or the pseudogene TRBV3-2) to TRBJ1-6, with 10 bases lining up with TRBD1. Germline assignment: CDR1 LGHDT and CDR2 YNNKEL (reference sequence). The length of the CDR3 is 16 residues. With V trimmed by 4 bases and J by 7 bases, 7 bases remained unmatched. Here the CDR3 DNA reads TGTGCCAGCAGCCCCTGGGACAGGGGAGGGAATTCACCCCTCCACTTT. Its protein is CASSPWDRGGNSPLHF.

The chain uses TRBV28 and TRBJ1-2, with D unclear. The CDR3 spans 13 residues. In germline, CDR1 is MDHEN, CDR2 SYDVKM. The V and J ends lost 3 bases and 3 bases respectively, with 8 bases between them. The CDR3 DNA follows: TGTGCCAGCAGTTTTGGAGCCCACTATGGCTACACCTTC. The encoded protein is CASSFGAHYGYTF.

This sequence joins TRBV5-1 and TRBJ2-1, with D maybe TRBD1 (5 bases). V lost 0 bases, J lost 8 bases, and 24 bases lay in between. The CDR3 extends over 18 amino acids. CDR1 and CDR2 (germline): SGHRS, YFSETQ. The chain's CDR3 is CASSLGRLSGYSQDEQFF. CDR3 DNA sequence: TGCGCCAGCAGCTTGGGAAGGTTGTCAGGGTACAGTCAGGATGAGCAGTTCTTC.

The chain is built from TRBV15 and TRBJ2-7, with D possibly TRBD2 on 6 matching bases. This CDR3 has 13 amino acids. V lost 0 bases, J lost 3 bases, and 6 bases lay in between. Germline values: CDR1 LNHNV, CDR2 YYDKDF (reference sequence). CDR3 loop: CATSRDGGYEQYF. DNA for the CDR3: TGTGCCACCAGCAGAGACGGGGGCTACGAGCAGTACTTC. The variable domain in full, with the rest retrieved from reference TRBV15 and TRBJ2-7, is DAMVIQNPRYQVTQFGKPVTLSCSQTLNHNVMYWYQQKSSQAPKLLFHYYDKDFNNEADTPDNFQSRRPNTSFCFLDIRSPGLGDTAMYLCATSRDGGYEQYFGPGTRLTVT.

This clone was seen a single time. One junction end disagrees with the germline gene, perhaps due to a read error. The chain couples TRBV6-5 to TRBJ2-2; TRBD1 is a possible D gene (6 bases). The CDR3 loop spans 14 amino acids. The germline gives CDR1 MNHEY, CDR2 SVGAGI. CDR3 in amino acids: CASRGTPNTGELLF. Here the CDR3 DNA reads TGTGCCAGCAGAGGGACACCGAACACCGGGGAGCTGCTTTTT.

The J gene is TRBJ2-1, the V gene TRBV7-6; tentatively, D is TRBD1 (5 bases). Germline CDR1 and CDR2: SGHVS and FNYEAQ. CDR3 length: 14 amino acids. Trimming left V 2 bases short and J 2 bases short, with 7 bases between. This CDR3 reads CASSLQGTYNEQFF. Written as DNA, the CDR3 is TGTGCCAGCAGCTTACAGGGTACCTACAATGAGCAGTTCTTC.

V is TRBV19 and J is TRBJ1-1; D is uncertain. The CDR3 consists of 15 residues. Trimming removed 7 bases at V and 1 base at J, with 16 bases between. The germline V gene encodes CDR1 LNHDA and CDR2 SQIVND (reference sequence). The CDR3 spells CASTAPGVANTEAFF. In nucleotides, the CDR3 is TGTGCCAGTACCGCACCCGGGGTTGCGAACACTGAAGCTTTCTTT.

The genes are TRBV5-1 and TRBJ2-6; D is unresolved. This CDR3 is 15 amino acids long. Trimming pared 6 bases from V and 3 bases from J, leaving 13 bases between. Germline CDR1 SGHRS, CDR2 YFSETQ. The CDR3 protein is CASTQRGNGANVLTF. The CDR3 DNA is TGCGCCAGCACCCAAAGAGGTAATGGGGCCAACGTCCTGACTTTC.

This clone was recorded once. The same CDR3 is also encoded by other DNA sequences in this sample. V and J are TRBV3-1 (or the pseudogene TRBV3-2) and TRBJ2-1, with 7 bases fitting TRBD2. Trimming at V came to 2 bases and at J to 1 base, leaving 2 bases not matched to a gene. CDR1 and CDR2 from the germline V gene are LGHDT and YNNKEL (reference sequence). The CDR3 length is 15 residues. CDR3 in DNA: TGTGCCAGCAGCCAATCCGGGGGGTCCTACAATGAGCAGTTCTTC. This encodes CASSQSGGSYNEQFF.